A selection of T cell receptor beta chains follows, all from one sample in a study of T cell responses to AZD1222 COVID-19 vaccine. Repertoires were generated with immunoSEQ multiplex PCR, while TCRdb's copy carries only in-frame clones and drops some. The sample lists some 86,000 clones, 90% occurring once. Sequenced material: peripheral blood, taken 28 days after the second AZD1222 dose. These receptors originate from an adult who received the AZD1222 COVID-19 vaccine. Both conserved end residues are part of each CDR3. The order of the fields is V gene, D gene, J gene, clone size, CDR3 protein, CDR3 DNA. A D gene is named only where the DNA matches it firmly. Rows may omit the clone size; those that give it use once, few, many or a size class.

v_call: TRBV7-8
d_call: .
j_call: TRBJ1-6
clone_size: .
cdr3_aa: CASSLGINSPLHF
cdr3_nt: TGTGCCAGCAGCTTAGGAATCAATTCACCCCTCCACTTT

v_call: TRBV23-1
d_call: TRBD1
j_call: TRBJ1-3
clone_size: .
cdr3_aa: CASSWRDREVGGNTIYF
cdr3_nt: TGCGCCAGCAGTTGGAGGGACAGGGAGGTAGGAGGAAACACCATATATTTT

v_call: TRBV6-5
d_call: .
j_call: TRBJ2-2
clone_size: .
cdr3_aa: CASNRAGTTGELFF
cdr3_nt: TGTGCCAGCAATCGGGCAGGCACCACCGGGGAGCTGTTTTTT

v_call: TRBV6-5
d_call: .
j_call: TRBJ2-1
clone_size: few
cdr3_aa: CASSYGGIGDNEQFF
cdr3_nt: TGTGCCAGCAGTTACGGGGGAATAGGGGACAATGAGCAGTTCTTC

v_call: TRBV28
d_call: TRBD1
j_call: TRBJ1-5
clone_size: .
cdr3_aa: CASSLGTGYQPQHF
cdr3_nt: TGTGCCAGCAGTCTTGGGACAGGGTACCAGCCCCAGCATTTT

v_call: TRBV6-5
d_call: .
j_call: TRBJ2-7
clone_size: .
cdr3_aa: CASSYSRDLEQYF
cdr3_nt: TGTGCCAGCAGTTACTCCAGGGACCTGGAGCAGTACTTC

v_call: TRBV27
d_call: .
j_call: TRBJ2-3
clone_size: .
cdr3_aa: CASLGRITDTQYF
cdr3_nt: TGTGCCAGCCTAGGTAGAATCACAGATACGCAGTATTTT

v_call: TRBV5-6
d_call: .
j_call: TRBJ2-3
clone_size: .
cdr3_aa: CASKTGEGSDTQYF
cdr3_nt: TGTGCCAGCAAAACTGGTGAGGGTTCAGATACGCAGTATTTT

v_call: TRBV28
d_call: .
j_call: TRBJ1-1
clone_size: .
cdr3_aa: CASSGPLSFTEAFF
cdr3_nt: TGTGCCAGCAGCGGTCCCTTATCTTTCACTGAAGCTTTCTTT

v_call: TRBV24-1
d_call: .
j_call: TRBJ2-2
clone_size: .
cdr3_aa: CATSERDGRGGELFF
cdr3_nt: TGTGCCACCAGTGAACGGGACGGTCGAGGCGGGGAGCTGTTTTTT

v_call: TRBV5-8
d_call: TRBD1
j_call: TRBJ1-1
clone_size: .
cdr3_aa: CASSLDRGNTEAFF
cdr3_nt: TGTGCCAGCAGCTTGGACAGGGGGAACACTGAAGCTTTCTTT

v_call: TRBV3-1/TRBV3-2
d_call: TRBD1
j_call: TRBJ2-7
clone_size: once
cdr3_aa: CASSQGPPGQGYEQYF
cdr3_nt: TGTGCCAGCAGCCAAGGGCCCCCGGGACAGGGCTACGAGCAGTACTTC

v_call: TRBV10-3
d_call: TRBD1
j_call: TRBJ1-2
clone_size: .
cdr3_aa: CAISLSRDRGSGYTF
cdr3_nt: TGTGCCATCAGCCTGTCTCGGGACAGAGGGTCTGGCTACACCTTC

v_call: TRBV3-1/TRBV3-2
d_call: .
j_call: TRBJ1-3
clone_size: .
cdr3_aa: CASSPARPGTAGNTIYF
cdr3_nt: TGTGCCAGCAGCCCCGCTCGCCCAGGGACGGCCGGAAACACCATATATTTT

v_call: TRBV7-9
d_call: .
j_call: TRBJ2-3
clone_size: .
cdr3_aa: CASSSQDKDTQYF
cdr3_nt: TGTGCCAGCAGCTCTCAGGATAAGGATACGCAGTATTTT

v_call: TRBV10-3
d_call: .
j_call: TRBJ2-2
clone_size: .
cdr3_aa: CAISDSGYNGGELFF
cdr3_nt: TGTGCCATCAGTGATTCGGGGTATAATGGCGGGGAGCTGTTTTTT

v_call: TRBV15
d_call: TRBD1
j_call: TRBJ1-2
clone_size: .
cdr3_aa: CATSRGLTGGGNYGYTF
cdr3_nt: TGTGCCACCAGCAGAGGCCTTACAGGGGGCGGTAACTATGGCTACACCTTC

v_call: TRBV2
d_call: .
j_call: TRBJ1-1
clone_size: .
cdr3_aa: CASSGRTEAFF
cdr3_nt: TGTGCCAGCAGCGGGAGGACTGAAGCTTTCTTT

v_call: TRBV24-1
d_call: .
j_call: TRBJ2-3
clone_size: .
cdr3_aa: CATRALGGTQYF
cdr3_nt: TGTGCCACCAGGGCTTTGGGCGGTACGCAGTATTTT

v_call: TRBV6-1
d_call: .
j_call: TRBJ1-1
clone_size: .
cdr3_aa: CASSEGSQGRTEAFF
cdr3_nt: TGTGCCAGCAGTGAAGGGTCACAGGGAAGGACTGAAGCTTTCTTT

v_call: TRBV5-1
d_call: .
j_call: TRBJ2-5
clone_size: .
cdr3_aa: CASSNTGYQETQYF
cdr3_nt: TGCGCCAGCAGCAACACAGGCTACCAAGAGACCCAGTACTTC

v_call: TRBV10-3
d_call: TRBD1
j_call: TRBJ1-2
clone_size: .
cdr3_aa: CAISGTGPNTF
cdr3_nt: TGTGCCATCAGTGGGACAGGGCCCAATACCTTC

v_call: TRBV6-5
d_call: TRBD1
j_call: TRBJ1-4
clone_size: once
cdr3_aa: CASSYSYRGMNEKLFF
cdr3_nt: TGTGCCAGCAGTTACTCCTACAGGGGTATGAATGAAAAACTGTTTTTT

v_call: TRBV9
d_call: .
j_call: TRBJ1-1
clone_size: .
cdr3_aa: CASSETDGAAEAFF
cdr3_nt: TGTGCCAGCAGCGAAACGGACGGGGCGGCTGAAGCTTTCTTT

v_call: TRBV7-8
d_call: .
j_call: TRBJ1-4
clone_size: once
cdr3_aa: CASKQGTSEKLFF
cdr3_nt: TGTGCCAGCAAACAGGGTACGAGTGAAAAACTGTTTTTT

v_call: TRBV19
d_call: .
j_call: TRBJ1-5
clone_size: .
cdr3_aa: CASASGMGNQPQHF
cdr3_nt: TGTGCCAGTGCTTCTGGGATGGGCAATCAGCCCCAGCATTTT

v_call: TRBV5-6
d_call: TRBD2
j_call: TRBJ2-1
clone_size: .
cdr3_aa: CASSLASGGIASYNEQFF
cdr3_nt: TGTGCCAGCAGCTTGGCTAGCGGGGGGATCGCCTCCTACAATGAGCAGTTCTTC

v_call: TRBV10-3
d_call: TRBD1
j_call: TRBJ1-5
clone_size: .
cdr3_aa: CAISPGQGSNQPQHF
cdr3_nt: TGTGCCATCAGTCCGGGACAGGGGTCTAATCAGCCCCAGCATTTT

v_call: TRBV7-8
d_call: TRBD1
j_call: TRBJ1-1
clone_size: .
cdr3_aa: CASSPDRLQAFF
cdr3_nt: TGTGCCAGCAGCCCGGACAGGCTCCAAGCTTTCTTT

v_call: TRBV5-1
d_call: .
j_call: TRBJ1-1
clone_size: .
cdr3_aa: CASSLAGLGAFF
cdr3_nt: TGCGCCAGCAGCTTGGCTGGGCTAGGGGCTTTCTTT

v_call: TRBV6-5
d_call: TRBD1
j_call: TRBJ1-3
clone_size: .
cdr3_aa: CASRSGGSGNTIYF
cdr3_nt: TGTGCCAGCAGGTCAGGGGGGTCTGGAAACACCATATATTTT

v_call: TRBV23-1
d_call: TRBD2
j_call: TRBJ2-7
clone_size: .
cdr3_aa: CASSRLNRVGLASLAYEQYF
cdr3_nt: TGCGCCAGCAGTCGATTAAACAGGGTGGGACTAGCGTCGCTAGCCTACGAGCAGTACTTC

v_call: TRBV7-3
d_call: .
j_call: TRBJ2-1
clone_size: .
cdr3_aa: CASSLTRTNAEQFF
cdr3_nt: TGTGCCAGCAGCTTAACCAGGACTAACGCTGAGCAGTTCTTC

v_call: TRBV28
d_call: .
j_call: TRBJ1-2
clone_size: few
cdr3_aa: CASSFSGTTNYGYTF
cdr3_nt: TGTGCCAGCAGTTTTTCGGGGACGACTAACTATGGCTACACCTTC

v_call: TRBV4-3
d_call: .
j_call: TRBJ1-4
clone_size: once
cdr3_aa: CASSQGSQGGEKLFF
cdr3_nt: TGCGCCAGCAGCCAAGGGTCACAGGGAGGCGAAAAACTGTTTTTT

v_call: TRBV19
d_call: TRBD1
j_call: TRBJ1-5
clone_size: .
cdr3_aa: CASSIGTGGAQPQHF
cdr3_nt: TGTGCCAGTAGTATAGGGACAGGAGGTGCCCAGCCCCAGCATTTT

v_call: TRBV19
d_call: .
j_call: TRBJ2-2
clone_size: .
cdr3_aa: CASSISGANTGELFF
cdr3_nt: TGTGCCAGTAGTATCAGTGGAGCTAACACCGGGGAGCTGTTTTTT

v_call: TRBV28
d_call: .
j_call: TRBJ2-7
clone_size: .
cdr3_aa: CASSLGYSGRSGVHEQYF
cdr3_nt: TGTGCCAGCAGTTTAGGGTATTCGGGCAGGTCAGGGGTACACGAGCAGTACTTC

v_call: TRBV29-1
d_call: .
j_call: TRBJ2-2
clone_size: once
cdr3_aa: CSVEDGGTGELFF
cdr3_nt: TGCAGCGTTGAAGACGGAGGCACCGGGGAGCTGTTTTTT

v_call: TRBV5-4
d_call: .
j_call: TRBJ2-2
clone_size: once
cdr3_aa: CASSLGSSRNTGELFF
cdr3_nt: TGTGCCAGCAGCTTGGGTTCCAGCAGAAACACCGGGGAGCTGTTTTTT

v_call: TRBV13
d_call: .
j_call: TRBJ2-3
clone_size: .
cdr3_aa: CASSLGAGRRTDTQYF
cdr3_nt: TGTGCCAGCAGCTTAGGGGCAGGGAGGAGAACAGATACGCAGTATTTT

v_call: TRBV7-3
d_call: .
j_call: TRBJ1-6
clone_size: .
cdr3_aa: CASSQGVNSPLHF
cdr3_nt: TGTGCCAGCAGCCAAGGGGTGAATTCACCCCTCCACTTT

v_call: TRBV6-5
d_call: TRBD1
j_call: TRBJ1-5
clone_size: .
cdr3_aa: CASSYLGDSGNQPQHF
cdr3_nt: TGTGCCAGCAGTTACCTCGGGGACAGCGGCAATCAGCCCCAGCATTTT

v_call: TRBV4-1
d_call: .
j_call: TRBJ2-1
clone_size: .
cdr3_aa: CASSQVGQRNYNEQFF
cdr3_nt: TGCGCCAGCAGCCAAGTAGGACAGAGAAACTACAATGAGCAGTTCTTC

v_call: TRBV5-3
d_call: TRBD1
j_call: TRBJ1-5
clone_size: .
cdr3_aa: CARSLGQGASYSNQPQHF
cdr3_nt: TGTGCCAGAAGCCTGGGACAGGGGGCGTCTTATAGCAATCAGCCCCAGCATTTT

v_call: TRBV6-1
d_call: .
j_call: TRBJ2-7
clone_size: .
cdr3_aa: CASSVGTGAKNTYEQYF
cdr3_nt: TGTGCCAGCAGTGTCGGCACCGGGGCAAAAAATACCTACGAGCAGTACTTC

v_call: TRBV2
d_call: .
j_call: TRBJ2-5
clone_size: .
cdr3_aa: CASSSRGATQYF
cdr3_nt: TGTGCCAGCAGTAGCCGGGGAGCGACCCAGTACTTC

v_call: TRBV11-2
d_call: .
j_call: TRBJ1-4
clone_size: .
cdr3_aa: CASSLSSDSGEKLFF
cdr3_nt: TGTGCCAGCAGCCTCTCCTCCGACAGCGGAGAAAAACTGTTTTTT

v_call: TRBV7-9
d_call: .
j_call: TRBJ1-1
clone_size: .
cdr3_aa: CASSYFSSLRVNTEAFF
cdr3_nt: TGTGCCAGCAGCTATTTTTCCAGCCTCCGGGTAAACACTGAAGCTTTCTTT

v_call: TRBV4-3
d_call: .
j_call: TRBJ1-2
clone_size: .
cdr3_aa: CASSQEQKFSGYTF
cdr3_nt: TGCGCCAGCAGCCAGGAACAGAAATTCAGCGGCTACACCTTC

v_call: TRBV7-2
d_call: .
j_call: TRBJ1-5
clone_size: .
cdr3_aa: CASGARGYSQPQHF
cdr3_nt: TGTGCCAGCGGGGCTAGGGGGTACAGTCAGCCCCAGCATTTT

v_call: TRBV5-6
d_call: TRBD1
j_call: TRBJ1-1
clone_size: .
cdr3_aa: CASSGTGVGTEAFF
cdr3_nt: TGTGCCAGCAGCGGGACAGGGGTGGGCACTGAAGCTTTCTTT

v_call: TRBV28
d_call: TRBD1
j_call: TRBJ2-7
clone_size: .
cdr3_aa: CASRINTGDHEQYF
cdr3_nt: TGTGCCAGCAGGATAAATACAGGGGACCACGAGCAGTACTTC

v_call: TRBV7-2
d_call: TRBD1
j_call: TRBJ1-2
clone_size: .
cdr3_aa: CASSAWTGTYGYTF
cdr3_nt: TGTGCCAGCAGCGCGTGGACAGGAACCTATGGCTACACCTTC

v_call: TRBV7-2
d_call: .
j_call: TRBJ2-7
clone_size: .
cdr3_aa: CASSLALGQSEQYF
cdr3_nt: TGTGCCAGCAGCTTAGCGCTGGGTCAAAGCGAGCAGTACTTC

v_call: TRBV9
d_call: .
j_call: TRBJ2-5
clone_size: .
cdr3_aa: CASSARGLAQETQYF
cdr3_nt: TGTGCCAGCAGCGCCCGCGGTTTGGCGCAAGAGACCCAGTACTTC

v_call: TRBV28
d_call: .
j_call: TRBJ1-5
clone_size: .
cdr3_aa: CASSLPTGTRINQPQHF
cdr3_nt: TGTGCCAGCAGTTTGCCCACCGGGACACGGATCAATCAGCCCCAGCATTTT

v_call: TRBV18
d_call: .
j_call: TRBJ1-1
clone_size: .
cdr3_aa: CASSSGMNTEAFF
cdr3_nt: TGTGCCAGCTCTTCAGGGATGAACACTGAAGCTTTCTTT

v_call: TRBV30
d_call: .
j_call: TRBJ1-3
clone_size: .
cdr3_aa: CAWTNTGLGNTIYF
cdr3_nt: TGTGCCTGGACCAATACAGGATTGGGAAACACCATATATTTT